This T cell receptor (beta chain) was retrieved from a study of identical twins. Trimming shortened V by 1 base and J by 2 bases, and 11 bases separated the two germline ends. The CDR3 has 16 residues. Germline V gene sequence: CDR1 SGHVS, CDR2 FNYEAQ. Study-wide findings and caveats: Twins showed weaker excess sharing in their beta out-of-frame sequences. Cross-sectional statistics, not tracking of the same donors, supported the conclusions. The more abundant beta clonotypes in cord blood had fewer insertions, and memory repertoires did not show this. One should note that invariant MAIT and iNKT cells could partly confound zero-insertion analyses.

TCRdb reprocessed the 5' RACE reads with MiXCR, giving one entry per CDR3 protein. The table includes hundreds of thousands of distinct CDR3 sequences, around 5.7% detected once. In its sample, this clonotype was seen many times. No antigen is known for it. Material: naive T cells sorted from blood. This chain links TRBV7-6 with TRBJ2-2; D is perhaps TRBD2 (5 bases). The receptor's source is a man aged 18 to 29 in good health. The CDR3 DNA sequence: TGTGCCAGCAGCTTAGACGGGGTCACCAACACCGGGGAGCTGTTTTTT. Translating it yields CASSLDGVTNTGELFF.